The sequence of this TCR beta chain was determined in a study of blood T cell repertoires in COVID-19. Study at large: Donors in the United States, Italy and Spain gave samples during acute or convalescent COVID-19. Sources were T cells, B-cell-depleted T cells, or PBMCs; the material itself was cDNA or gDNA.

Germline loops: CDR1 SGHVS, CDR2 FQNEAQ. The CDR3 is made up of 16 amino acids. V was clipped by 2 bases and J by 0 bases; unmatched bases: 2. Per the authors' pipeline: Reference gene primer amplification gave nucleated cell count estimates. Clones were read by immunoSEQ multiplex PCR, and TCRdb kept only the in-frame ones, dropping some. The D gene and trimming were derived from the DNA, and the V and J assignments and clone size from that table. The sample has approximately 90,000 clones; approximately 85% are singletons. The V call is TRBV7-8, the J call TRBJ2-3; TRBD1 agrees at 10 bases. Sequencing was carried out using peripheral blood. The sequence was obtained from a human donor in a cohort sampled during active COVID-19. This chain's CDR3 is CASSLRGQGSTDTQYF. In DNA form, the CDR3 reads TGTGCCAGCAGCTTACGGGGACAGGGGAGCACAGATACGCAGTATTTT. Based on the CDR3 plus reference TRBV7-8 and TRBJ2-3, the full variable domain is GAGVSQSPRYKVAKRGQDVALRCDPISGHVSLFWYQQALGQGPEFLTYFQNEAQLDKSGLPSDRFFAERPEGSVSTLKIQRTQQEDSAVYLCASSLRGQGSTDTQYFGPGTRLTVL.